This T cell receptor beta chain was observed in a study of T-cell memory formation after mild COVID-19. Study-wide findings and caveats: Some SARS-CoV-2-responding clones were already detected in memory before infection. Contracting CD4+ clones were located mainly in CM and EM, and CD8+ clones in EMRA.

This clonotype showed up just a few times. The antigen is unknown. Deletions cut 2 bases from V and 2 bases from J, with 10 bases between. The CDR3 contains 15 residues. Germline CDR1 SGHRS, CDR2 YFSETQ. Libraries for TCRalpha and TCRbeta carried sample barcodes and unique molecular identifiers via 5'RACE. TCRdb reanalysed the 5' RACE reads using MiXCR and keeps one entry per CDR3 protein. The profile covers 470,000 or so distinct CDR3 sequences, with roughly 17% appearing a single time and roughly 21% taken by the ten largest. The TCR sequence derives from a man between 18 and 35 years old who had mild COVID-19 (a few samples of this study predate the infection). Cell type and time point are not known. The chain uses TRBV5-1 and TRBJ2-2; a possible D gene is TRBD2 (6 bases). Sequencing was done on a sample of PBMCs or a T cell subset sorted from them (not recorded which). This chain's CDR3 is CASSFGGLNTGELFF. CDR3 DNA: TGCGCCAGCAGCTTTGGAGGACTAAACACCGGGGAGCTGTTTTTT. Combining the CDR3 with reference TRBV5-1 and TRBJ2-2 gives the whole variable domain KAGVTQTPRYLIKTRGQQVTLSCSPISGHRSVSWYQQTPGQGLQFLFEYFSETQRNKGNFPGRFSGRQFSNSRSEMNVSTLELGDSALYLCASSFGGLNTGELFFGEGSRLTVL.